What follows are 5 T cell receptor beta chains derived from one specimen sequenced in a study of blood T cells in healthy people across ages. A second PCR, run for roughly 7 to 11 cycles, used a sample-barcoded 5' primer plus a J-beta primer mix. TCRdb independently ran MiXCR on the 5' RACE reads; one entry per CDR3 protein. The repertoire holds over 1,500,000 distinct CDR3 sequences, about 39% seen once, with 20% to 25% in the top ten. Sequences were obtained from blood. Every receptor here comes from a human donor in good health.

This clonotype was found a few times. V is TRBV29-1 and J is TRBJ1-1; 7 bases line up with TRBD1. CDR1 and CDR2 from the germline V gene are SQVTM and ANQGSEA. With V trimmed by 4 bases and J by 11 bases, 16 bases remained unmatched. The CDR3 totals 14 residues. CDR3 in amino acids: CSVVVQGEVSVAFF. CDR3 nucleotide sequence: TGCAGCGTTGTGGTCCAGGGGGAAGTGTCTGTGGCTTTCTTT. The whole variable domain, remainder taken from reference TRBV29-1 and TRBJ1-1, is SAVISQKPSRDICQRGTSLTIQCQVDSQVTMMFWYRQQPGQSLTLIATANQGSEATYESGFVIDKFPISRPNLTFSTLTVSNMSPEDSSIYLCSVVVQGEVSVAFFGQGTRLTVV.

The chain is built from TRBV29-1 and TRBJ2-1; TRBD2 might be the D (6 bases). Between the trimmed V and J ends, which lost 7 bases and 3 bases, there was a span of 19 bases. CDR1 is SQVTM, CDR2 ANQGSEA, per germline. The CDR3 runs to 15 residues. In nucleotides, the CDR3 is TGCAGCGCTGGTGGCGGGGACCGCCTCTACAATGAGCAGTTCTTC. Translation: CSAGGGDRLYNEQFF.

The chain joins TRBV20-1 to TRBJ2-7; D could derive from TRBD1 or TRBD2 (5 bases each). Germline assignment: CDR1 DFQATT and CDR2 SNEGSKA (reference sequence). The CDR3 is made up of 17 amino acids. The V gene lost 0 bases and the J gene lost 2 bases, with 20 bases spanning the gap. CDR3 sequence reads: CSARDPRRTPGPYEQYF. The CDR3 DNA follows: TGCAGTGCTAGAGACCCTCGGAGGACGCCGGGGCCCTACGAGCAGTACTTC.

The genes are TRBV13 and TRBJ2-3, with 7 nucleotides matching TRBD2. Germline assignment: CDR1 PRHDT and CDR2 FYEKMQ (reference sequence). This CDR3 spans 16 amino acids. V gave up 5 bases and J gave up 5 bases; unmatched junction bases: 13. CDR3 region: CASSDGTSGVKDTQYF. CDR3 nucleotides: TGTGCCAGCAGCGACGGGACCAGCGGGGTAAAAGATACGCAGTATTTT.

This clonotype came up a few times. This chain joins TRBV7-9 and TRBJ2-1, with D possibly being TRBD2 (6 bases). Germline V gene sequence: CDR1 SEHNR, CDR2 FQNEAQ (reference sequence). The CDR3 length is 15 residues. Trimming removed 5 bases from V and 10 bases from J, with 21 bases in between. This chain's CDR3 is CASSLLASRTGEQFF. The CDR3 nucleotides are TGTGCCAGCAGCCTTCTAGCGAGTCGAACGGGGGAGCAGTTCTTC. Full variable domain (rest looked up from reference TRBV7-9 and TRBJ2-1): DTGVSQNPRHKITKRGQNVTFRCDPISEHNRLYWYRQTLGQGPEFLTYFQNEAQLEKSRLLSDRFSAERPKGSFSTLEIQRTEQGDSAMYLCASSLLASRTGEQFFGPGTRLTVL.